Below are 27 T cell receptor beta chains sequenced from a single sample in a study of T cell responses to AZD1222 COVID-19 vaccine. Profiling relied on immunoSEQ multiplex PCR, and the TCRdb table lists in-frame clones only, not all of them. Here the sample spans about 190,000 clones, approximately 90% being singletons. The specimen comprised peripheral blood, sampled on day 0 of AZD1222 vaccination. These receptors came from an adult in good health.

The J gene is TRBJ1-1, the V gene TRBV9; 8 bases fit TRBD1. Trimming took 3 bases from V and 4 from J; bases not matched to a gene: 5. The CDR3 is 14 residues long. Germline V gene sequence: CDR1 SGDLS, CDR2 YYNGEE. The CDR3 nucleotides read TGTGCCAGCAGCGCACCGGGACAGGTCACTGAAGCTTTCTTT. Translation: CASSAPGQVTEAFF.

The rearrangement links TRBV29-1 to TRBJ1-2; tentatively, D is TRBD1 (5 bases). Germline CDR1 and CDR2: SQVTM and ANQGSEA. This CDR3 has 14 amino acids. V lost 4 bases and J lost 2, with 14 bases in between. As DNA, the CDR3 is TGCAGCGTTGGTGGGCTGGGACGGAACTATGGCTACACCTTC. Translated, it gives CSVGGLGRNYGYTF.

The chain uses TRBV2 and TRBJ2-2; D may correspond to TRBD1 or TRBD2 (6 bases each). The CDR3 is 15 residues long. Trimming shortened V by 0 bases and J by 5 bases, and 10 bases separated the two germline ends. Germline lookup yields CDR1 SNHLY and CDR2 FYNNEI. This CDR3 reads CASSEARGPTGELFF. Here the CDR3 DNA reads TGTGCCAGCAGTGAAGCCCGGGGGCCGACCGGGGAGCTGTTTTTT.

This rearrangement joins TRBV12-3 or TRBV12-4 to TRBJ1-2, with D hard to call. This CDR3 comprises 13 residues. V was cut by 7 bases and J by 3 bases, with 12 bases left in between. This CDR3 reads CASTPVQHYGYTF. As DNA, the CDR3 is TGTGCCAGCACCCCGGTTCAGCACTATGGCTACACCTTC.

The chain is built from TRBV11-1 and TRBJ2-3; 8 positions agree with TRBD2. The CDR3 loop spans 16 amino acids. The V segment lost 1 base and the J segment 1 base; nucleotides outside the gene matches: 4. CDR1 and CDR2 (germline): SGHAT, FQDESV (reference sequence). DNA for the CDR3: TGTGCCAGCAGCTTAGGCATTAGCGGGGGCACAGATACGCAGTATTTT. Translation: CASSLGISGGTDTQYF.

The chain is built from TRBV5-6 and TRBJ2-1; 11 nucleotides agree with TRBD1. The V gene's germline CDR1 is SGHDT and CDR2 YYEEEE. After removal of 1 base from V and 6 bases from J, the junction contained 9 bases not matched to a gene. This CDR3 is built from 17 residues. This CDR3 reads CASSLTSGTGGFNEQFF. CDR3 nucleotide sequence: TGTGCCAGCAGCTTGACATCCGGGACAGGGGGTTTCAATGAGCAGTTCTTC.

The rearrangement uses TRBV5-6 and TRBJ1-2; D unresolved. From germline, CDR1 is SGHDT and CDR2 YYEEEE. The CDR3 covers 14 residues. V lost 0 bases and J 4 bases, leaving 10 bases between the germline ends. The CDR3 DNA follows: TGTGCCAGCAGCTTGGTCCTCGTGGGCTATGGCTACACCTTC. It is translated as CASSLVLVGYGYTF. Combining the CDR3 with reference TRBV5-6 and TRBJ1-2 gives the whole variable domain DAGVTQSPTHLIKTRGQQVTLRCSPKSGHDTVSWYQQALGQGPQFIFQYYEEEERQRGNFPDRFSGHQFPNYSSELNVNALLLGDSALYLCASSLVLVGYGYTFGSGTRLTVV.

V and J are TRBV19 and TRBJ1-2, with unresolved D. The ends were cut back, 3 bases at V and 5 bases at J, with 16 bases in the middle. This CDR3 has 15 amino acids. CDR1 and CDR2 (germline): LNHDA, SQIVND (reference sequence). The CDR3 sequence: CASSIARRIGYGYTF. The CDR3 nucleotides are TGTGCCAGTAGTATTGCCAGACGGATAGGGTATGGCTACACCTTC.

The chain recombines TRBV28 with TRBJ1-2, with TRBD1 identical over 8 bases. Germline CDR1 reads MDHEN; CDR2 reads SYDVKM. The CDR3 contains 16 residues. V lost 4 bases to trimming and J lost 6 bases; unmatched junction nucleotides: 13. In DNA, the CDR3 is TGTGCCAGCAGTTCAGGGGGCGCCCGACATGATAATGGCTACACCTTC. It is translated as CASSSGGARHDNGYTF.

The gene calls are TRBV11-1 and TRBJ1-3; tentatively, D is TRBD1 (6 bases). In germline, CDR1 is SGHAT, CDR2 FQDESV (reference sequence). Trimming shortened V by 7 bases and J by 0 bases, and 10 bases separated the two germline ends. The CDR3 sequence is 14 residues long. CDR3 amino acids: CASTDRYSGNTIYF. The CDR3 DNA reads TGTGCCAGCACGGACAGATACTCTGGAAACACCATATATTTT.

This clone was counted once. The chain links TRBV28 to TRBJ2-1, with TRBD1 matching 12 bases. Trimming took 3 bases from V and 5 from J; bases not matched to a gene: 17. Per germline, CDR1 MDHEN and CDR2 SYDVKM. The CDR3 is 20 residues long. DNA for the CDR3: TGTGCCAGCAGTTTGGGGACAGGGGGCGGCCACATACGGGGAAACAATGAGCAGTTCTTC. This codes for CASSLGTGGGHIRGNNEQFF.

This chain connects TRBV2 to TRBJ1-1; unclear D gene. V shed 8 bases and J shed 0 bases, with 13 bases lying between them. CDR1 and CDR2 from the germline V gene are SNHLY and FYNNEI. The CDR3 runs 14 residues. Here the CDR3 reads CASYIPGLNTEAFF. The CDR3 coding sequence is TGTGCCAGCTACATCCCGGGCCTGAACACTGAAGCTTTCTTT.

This clone was counted once. The chain uses TRBV5-6 and TRBJ2-1; D is unresolved. The V and J ends lost 1 base and 3 bases respectively, with 2 bases between them. CDR3 length: 12 amino acids. Germline-derived CDR1 and CDR2 are SGHDT and YYEEEE. The CDR3 DNA follows: TGTGCCAGCAGCTTGAGCTACAATGAGCAGTTCTTC. This encodes CASSLSYNEQFF.

V is TRBV12-5 and J is TRBJ1-1; D call uncertain. There are 11 residues in the CDR3. V was clipped by 5 bases and J by 11 bases, with 12 bases between them. Germline CDR1 is LGHNT and CDR2 is FRNRAP. CDR3 sequence: CASGHGSTAFF. CDR3 DNA: TGTGCTAGTGGTCACGGAAGTACTGCTTTCTTT.

The rearrangement joins TRBV11-2 to TRBJ1-1; no reliable D call. V dropped 5 bases and J dropped 6 bases, with 16 bases sitting between them. In germline, CDR1 is SGHAT, CDR2 FQNNGV. This CDR3 comprises 14 residues. Here the CDR3 reads CASSRLRVAPEAFF. The CDR3 DNA reads as TGTGCCAGCAGCCGATTAAGAGTAGCCCCTGAAGCTTTCTTT.

CDR3 sequence: CASSGRARGSYEQYF. The DNA for the CDR3 is TGTGCCAGCAGCGGGCGGGCTCGAGGGTCCTACGAGCAGTACTTC. The rearrangement uses TRBV28 and TRBJ2-7; D is perhaps TRBD2 (5 bases). Germline V lookup: CDR1 MDHEN, CDR2 SYDVKM. Trimming left V 6 bases short and J 1 base short, with 16 bases between. The CDR3 runs to 15 residues.

The chain is built from TRBV2 and TRBJ1-5; D not certain. The CDR3 has 16 amino acids. V lost 3 bases to trimming and J lost 1 base, with 13 bases between them. From germline, CDR1 is SNHLY and CDR2 FYNNEI. CDR3 sequence (DNA): TGTGCCAGCAGTGACCCGACTGGCGGGAGCAATCAGCCCCAGCATTTT. Translation: CASSDPTGGSNQPQHF.

A note on this clone: A junction boundary mismatches the germline segment, possibly from a read error. This chain joins TRBV7-2 and TRBJ1-1, with a weak D call TRBD1 (5 bases). Germline-derived CDR1 and CDR2 are SGHTA and FQGNSA. The CDR3 consists of 12 residues. The CDR3 here is CASSSGHTEAFF. The DNA of the CDR3 is TGTGCCAGCAGCTCCGGACACACAGAAGCTTTCTTT.

This rearrangement joins TRBV28 to TRBJ2-3; 8 nucleotides line up with TRBD1. The germline V gene encodes CDR1 MDHEN and CDR2 SYDVKM. V lost 6 bases and J lost 2; bases outside the gene matches: 10. This CDR3 is built from 16 residues. Written as DNA, the CDR3 is TGTGCCAGCAGGACCGACAGGGGAATCATCACAGATACGCAGTATTTT. The encoded protein is CASRTDRGIITDTQYF.

The chain employs TRBV7-8 and TRBJ1-2, with unresolved D. Germline V gene data show CDR1 as SGHVS and CDR2 as FQNEAQ. Trimming left V 8 bases short and J 4 bases short, with 20 bases between. This CDR3 is built from 15 residues. The CDR3 sequence: CASSQLRGGGYGYTF. CDR3 nucleotides: TGTGCCAGCTCCCAATTACGGGGAGGTGGCTATGGCTACACCTTC.

J is TRBJ1-4 and V is TRBV7-6; TRBD1 agrees at 7 bases. V shed 5 bases and J 8 bases; nucleotides not matched to a gene: 11. The CDR3 covers 15 residues. The germline V gene encodes CDR1 SGHVS and CDR2 FNYEAQ. As DNA, the CDR3 is TGTGCCAGCAGCCACGGGACAGCGGCGTCGGAAAAACTGTTTTTT. This sequence encodes CASSHGTAASEKLFF.

V and J are TRBV7-2 and TRBJ2-2; 9 bases map to TRBD1. Unmatched junction bases numbered 2, after V lost 2 bases and J lost 1 base. The CDR3 sequence is 16 residues long. Germline lookup yields CDR1 SGHTA and CDR2 FQGNSA. This CDR3 reads CASSLLGQGNTGELFF. DNA for the CDR3: TGTGCCAGCAGCTTACTGGGACAGGGGAACACCGGGGAGCTGTTTTTT.

This chain connects TRBV29-1 to TRBJ1-1; D unclear. CDR1 and CDR2 from the germline V gene are SQVTM and ANQGSEA. This CDR3 is 13 amino acids long. V was trimmed by 5 bases and J by 1 base, leaving 11 bases between them. The DNA of the CDR3 is TGCAGCGTTAAAATTCAGTGGAACACTGAAGCTTTCTTT. Translating it yields CSVKIQWNTEAFF.

This clone has just one count. CDR3 in DNA: TGTGCCAGCAGTCGGGCTAGCGGGAGGGGTGAGCAGTTCTTC. It yields the protein CASSRASGRGEQFF. This rearrangement joins TRBV2 to TRBJ2-1; 12 positions match TRBD2. CDR1 is SNHLY and CDR2 is FYNNEI in the germline V gene. V lost 5 bases to trimming and J lost 9 bases; unmatched junction nucleotides: 5. The CDR3 spans 14 residues.

The chain uses TRBV18 and TRBJ1-5; maybe TRBD1 (5 bases). CDR3 length: 16 amino acids. Germline V gives CDR1 KGHSH, CDR2 LQKENI. V was shortened by 0 bases and J by 0 bases, with 9 bases between the two germline ends. The CDR3 protein is CASSPPGVGSNQPQHF. CDR3 sequence (DNA): TGTGCCAGCTCACCACCGGGGGTTGGTAGCAATCAGCCCCAGCATTTT.

The rearrangement links TRBV6-5 to TRBJ2-1, with a tentative D call TRBD2 (5 bases). The CDR3 has 14 residues. V lost 6 bases and J lost 4, with 13 bases in between. CDR1 is MNHEY, CDR2 SVGAGI, per germline. CDR3: CASRTSGGYNEQFF. CDR3 DNA: TGTGCCAGCAGGACCAGCGGTGGGTACAATGAGCAGTTCTTC.

In regard to this clone: At one boundary the junction diverges from the germline segment, which might be a read error. This chain links TRBV27 with TRBJ1-3; 8 bases agree with TRBD1. The germline V gene encodes CDR1 MNHEY and CDR2 SMNVEV (reference sequence). The CDR3 runs to 12 residues. CDR3 DNA: TGTACCAGCAGGGGGCTAGGAAACACCATATATTTT. It is translated as CTSRGLGNTIYF.